The 3 T cell receptor beta chains presented below share a single source sample, sequenced in a study of T-cell memory formation after mild COVID-19. TCRdb reprocessed the 5' RACE reads via MiXCR and lists one record per CDR3 protein. The sample shows some 210,000 distinct CDR3 sequences, 27% of them seen only once. The sample consisted of PBMCs or a T cell subset sorted from them (not recorded which). These TCRs come from an adult woman who had mild COVID-19 (a few samples of this study predate the infection). Cell type and time point are not known.

The V gene is TRBV7-9, the J gene TRBJ2-7; 9 bases match TRBD1. Losses at the gene ends were 2 bases for V and 3 bases for J; bases not matched to a gene: 8. Looked up from germline, CDR1 is SEHNR and CDR2 is FQNEAQ (reference sequence). The CDR3 consists of 16 residues. The CDR3 loop reads CASSLYAGQGSYEQYF. The CDR3 coding sequence is TGTGCCAGCAGCTTATACGCCGGACAGGGGAGCTACGAGCAGTACTTC. The full variable domain, rest sourced from reference TRBV7-9 and TRBJ2-7, is DTGVSQNPRHKITKRGQNVTFRCDPISEHNRLYWYRQTLGQGPEFLTYFQNEAQLEKSRLLSDRFSAERPKGSFSTLEIQRTEQGDSAMYLCASSLYAGQGSYEQYFGPGTRLTVT.

V is TRBV3-1 and J is TRBJ1-1; D call uncertain. There are 14 residues in the CDR3. The V end lost 3 bases, the J end lost 7 bases, and 15 bases lay between the germline ends. Germline V gene data show CDR1 as LGHDT and CDR2 as YNNKEL (reference sequence). CDR3 DNA sequence: TGTGCCAGCAGCCAGGCTCGGGGAGCACGTGAAGCTTTCTTT. Residues: CASSQARGAREAFF.

There are many counts of this clonotype. The CDR3 here is CASSFQGGTEAFF. CDR3 in DNA: TGTGCCAGCAGTTTCCAGGGAGGCACTGAAGCTTTCTTT. The chain uses TRBV12-3 or TRBV12-4 and TRBJ1-1; D possibly corresponds to TRBD1 (5 bases). V dropped 3 bases and J dropped 4 bases, with 9 bases sitting between them. The CDR3 loop spans 13 amino acids.